This TCR beta chain was captured by sequencing in a study of beta chain features in type 1 diabetes. Every bit of the isolated RNA underwent reverse transcription, so sequencing read expressed TCRB transcripts. Repertoires were generated with immunoSEQ multiplex PCR, while TCRdb's copy carries only in-frame clones and drops some. This sample yields 500,000 to 700,000 clones, of which about 14% are seen a single time; roughly 0.098% belongs to the top ten. The TCR originated in a man aged 18-30 years in good health. The specimen sequenced was naive CD4+ T cells from blood.

The CDR3 sequence: CASSYAASGVYNEQFF. CDR3 nucleotides: TGTGCCAGCAGTTACGCGGCTAGCGGGGTCTACAATGAGCAGTTCTTC. J is TRBJ2-1 and V is TRBV6-5, with 9 nucleotides matching TRBD2. Germline CDR1 and CDR2: MNHEY and SVGAGI. The V segment lost 2 bases and the J segment 3 bases; nucleotides outside the gene matches: 5. The CDR3 length is 16 residues.